This T cell receptor beta chain was sequenced for a study of blood T cell repertoires in COVID-19. As for the study in general: Some COVID-19 samples were acute and others convalescent; all came from the United States, Italy and Spain. T cells, B-cell-depleted T cells, or PBMCs provided the cDNA or gDNA that served as material.

The CDR3 covers 14 residues. Germline loops: CDR1 SGHRS, CDR2 YFSETQ. The J segment lost 6 bases and the V segment lost 5 bases, leaving 5 bases of the junction unmatched. Authors' processing steps: Reference gene primer amplification yielded estimated nucleated cell counts. TCRdb keeps only in-frame clones here, not all; method: immunoSEQ multiplex PCR. V and J calls and clone size are those listed in that table; D and trimming were worked out from the DNA. The sample shows 150,000 to 200,000 clones, more than 75% of them seen only once. This clone came up once. V usage is TRBV5-1 and J usage is TRBJ1-4; 9 nucleotides line up with TRBD1. Sequenced input: peripheral blood. This TCR was recovered from a man aged 35-49 years with active or convalescent COVID-19. The chain's CDR3 is CASSSRQGDEKLFF. CDR3 nucleotides: TGCGCCAGCAGTTCGAGACAGGGGGATGAAAAACTGTTTTTT.